A selection of T cell receptor beta chains follows, all from one sample in a study of T cell responses to AZD1222 COVID-19 vaccine. The protocol was immunoSEQ multiplex PCR, while the TCRdb copy is restricted to in-frame clones and leaves out a portion. The table shows about 150,000 clones, with 88% occurring only once. The source was peripheral blood, collected on day 0 of AZD1222 vaccination. The receptors were gathered from an adult in good health. CDR3s include the opening cysteine and the closing phenylalanine or tryptophan. The order of the fields is D gene, V gene, J gene, clone size, CDR3 DNA, CDR3 protein. D genes are given only for firm matches. Clone size is stated in some rows and not others, as once, few, many or a class when expanded.

NA,TRBV5-8,TRBJ2-1,once,TGTGCCAGCAGACCCCCTAGCGTGCACAATGAGCAGTTCTTC,CASRPPSVHNEQFF
NA,TRBV5-1,TRBJ2-5,NA,TGCGCCAGCAGCCCCCAGGACAGTGGACAAGAGACCCAGTACTTC,CASSPQDSGQETQYF
NA,TRBV19,TRBJ1-6,once,TGTGCCAGTAGGCCGGGACTCAACATAGGAGTCACCCTCCACTTT,CASRPGLNIGVTLHF
TRBD2,TRBV27,TRBJ2-3,NA,TGTGCCAGCAGTGTGACTAGCGGGGGGACAGATACGCAGTATTTT,CASSVTSGGTDTQYF
NA,TRBV6-2/TRBV6-3,TRBJ1-5,NA,TGTGCCAGCAGTTACCTGTGGGGGGGGCATCCCCAGCATTTT,CASSYLWGGHPQHF
NA,TRBV18,TRBJ2-5,few,TGTGCCAGCTCACCGGTCCTAGACGAGACCCAGTACTTC,CASSPVLDETQYF
TRBD1,TRBV2,TRBJ2-1,NA,TGTGCCAGCAGCACCGGGACAGGGTTGTCTGAGCAGTTCTTC,CASSTGTGLSEQFF
TRBD1,TRBV3-1/TRBV3-2,TRBJ1-1,NA,TGTGCCAGCACCCCAACGGGACAGGGGAACACTGAAGCTTTCTTT,CASTPTGQGNTEAFF
TRBD2,TRBV2,TRBJ2-3,NA,TGTGCCAGCGGGCGTTCGGGGGGAGGCACAGATACGCAGTATTTT,CASGRSGGGTDTQYF
TRBD1,TRBV6-9,TRBJ2-5,NA,TGTGCCAGCAGTTATTTCAGGGGGCGAGAGACCCAGTACTTC,CASSYFRGRETQYF
NA,TRBV6-5,TRBJ2-3,NA,TGTGCCAGCAGTTCTTCCGGGACACGCACAGATACGCAGTATTTT,CASSSSGTRTDTQYF
NA,TRBV4-3,TRBJ1-2,NA,TGCGCCAGCAGCCAAGAGTGGCAGGGTGGCTACACCTTC,CASSQEWQGGYTF
NA,TRBV9,TRBJ1-3,NA,TGTGCCAGCAGCGTCGGGGGGCAGGTCGTCTCTGGAAACACCATATATTTT,CASSVGGQVVSGNTIYF
NA,TRBV10-3,TRBJ1-4,NA,TGTGCCATCAGGGACTCAGGGGTTGGAGAAAAACTGTTTTTT,CAIRDSGVGEKLFF
NA,TRBV10-1,TRBJ1-1,NA,TGCGCCAGCAGTGCCCAGGGGAACACTGAAGCTTTCTTT,CASSAQGNTEAFF
NA,TRBV15,TRBJ2-1,NA,TGTGCCACCAGCGTAACCTCCTTAGGGGACGCGGCCTACAATGAGCAGTTCTTC,CATSVTSLGDAAYNEQFF
NA,TRBV12-3/TRBV12-4,TRBJ2-2,few,TGTGCCAGCAGTCCGCAATACACCGGGGAGCTGTTTTTT,CASSPQYTGELFF
NA,TRBV9,TRBJ2-7,NA,TGTGCCAGCAGCGTAGACGGACTCCCCTACGAGCAGTACTTC,CASSVDGLPYEQYF
NA,TRBV6-5,TRBJ2-5,NA,TGTGCCAGCAGTTACTCGGGTGTTGTAGAGACCCAGTACTTC,CASSYSGVVETQYF
NA,TRBV4-3,TRBJ1-2,NA,TGCGCCAGCAGCCTCGGACAAAACTATGGCTACACCTTC,CASSLGQNYGYTF
NA,TRBV11-2,TRBJ1-1,once,TGTGCCAGCAGCTGGCTGGGGCAGATGGCTGAAGCTTTCTTT,CASSWLGQMAEAFF
NA,TRBV5-6,TRBJ2-5,NA,TGTGCCAGCAGCATGACTTGGGAGACCCAGTACTTC,CASSMTWETQYF
NA,TRBV28,TRBJ1-2,NA,TGTGCGACCGAGACTAACTATGGCTACACCTTC,CATETNYGYTF
NA,TRBV7-2,TRBJ2-1,NA,TGTGCCAGCAGCCTACAGGGAGGTCTTGAGCAGTTCTTC,CASSLQGGLEQFF
TRBD1,TRBV7-7,TRBJ2-5,NA,TGTGCCAGCAGCCCAGGGGGCGCGGAGACCCAGTACTTC,CASSPGGAETQYF
TRBD1,TRBV9,TRBJ2-7,NA,TGTGCCAGCAGCGGCGGGACAGGGAAGGTAGGGCAGTACTTC,CASSGGTGKVGQYF
TRBD1,TRBV19,TRBJ1-1,NA,TGTGCCAGTAAGGGCGGACAGGGAGGAACTGAAGCTTTCTTT,CASKGGQGGTEAFF
NA,TRBV7-2,TRBJ1-4,NA,TGTGCCAGCAGCTCGCTTAACGGGGGTAGAGAAAAACTGTTTTTT,CASSSLNGGREKLFF
NA,TRBV27,TRBJ2-7,NA,TGTGCCAGCAGTTTCCGGCTGGGGGAGCAGTACTTC,CASSFRLGEQYF
TRBD1,TRBV10-3,TRBJ1-2,NA,TGTGCCATCGGCGACAGGGGGTCTAACTATGGCTACACCTTC,CAIGDRGSNYGYTF
NA,TRBV18,TRBJ2-1,NA,TGTGCCAGCTCACCGGGGGCGGGGCTCAATGAGCAGTTCTTC,CASSPGAGLNEQFF
NA,TRBV6-5,TRBJ1-6,NA,TGTGCCACCTCGACAGCCTATAATTCACCCCTCCACTTT,CATSTAYNSPLHF
NA,TRBV5-6,TRBJ2-7,NA,TGTGCCAGCAGCCCTAGACAGGATTTCTTCCACGAGCAGTACTTC,CASSPRQDFFHEQYF
NA,TRBV18,TRBJ2-3,NA,TGTGCCAGCTCACCACTCGCGACAGCCACAGATACGCAGTATTTT,CASSPLATATDTQYF
TRBD1,TRBV27,TRBJ1-6,NA,TGTGCCAGCAGGCCGGACAGGGCTTCACCCCTCCACTTT,CASRPDRASPLHF
TRBD1,TRBV28,TRBJ1-5,NA,TGTGCCAGCAGTCACGACAGGGGGCTTAGCAATCAGCCCCAGCATTTT,CASSHDRGLSNQPQHF
NA,TRBV2,TRBJ1-4,NA,TGTGCCAGCACGTTTCTGGCAACTAATGAAAAACTGTTTTTT,CASTFLATNEKLFF
NA,TRBV5-6,TRBJ1-5,NA,TGTGCCAGCAGCTTTCGATTGACAAGCAATCAGCCCCAGCATTTT,CASSFRLTSNQPQHF
NA,TRBV6-6,TRBJ1-1,NA,TGTGCCAGCAGTTACCGAGACAGAAACACTGAAGCTTTCTTT,CASSYRDRNTEAFF
NA,TRBV11-2,TRBJ2-7,NA,TGTGCCAGCAGCTTAACAATAGGACAGTTTAAGGAGCAGTACTTC,CASSLTIGQFKEQYF
TRBD1,TRBV6-1,TRBJ1-6,NA,TGTGCCAGCAGTGAGACAGGGGGTAATTCACCCCTCCACTTT,CASSETGGNSPLHF
NA,TRBV5-1,TRBJ1-1,NA,TGCGCCAGCAGCTTGGGGCCTTCAGTGAACACTGAAGCTTTCTTT,CASSLGPSVNTEAFF
TRBD1,TRBV5-1,TRBJ1-1,NA,TGCGCCAGCAGCCACTACCTACAGGGGTTGGACACTGAAGCTTTCTTT,CASSHYLQGLDTEAFF
TRBD2,TRBV18,TRBJ2-1,NA,TGTGCCAGCTCACCGGGGGGGGAAGGCTACAATGAGCAGTTCTTC,CASSPGGEGYNEQFF
NA,TRBV5-6,TRBJ1-2,NA,TGTGCCAGCAGCTTGAGGAGGGATTGGGACTACACCTTC,CASSLRRDWDYTF
NA,TRBV6-6,TRBJ2-1,few,TGTGCCAGCAGTCCTATCTCCGTGCAGTTCTTC,CASSPISVQFF
TRBD1,TRBV29-1,TRBJ1-4,NA,TGCAGCGTGCGGGACAGGGTTGAAAAACTGTTTTTT,CSVRDRVEKLFF
TRBD1,TRBV7-7,TRBJ2-7,NA,TGTGCCAGCAGCTTAGCCCTAGGACAGGGGCACGAGCAGTACTTC,CASSLALGQGHEQYF
TRBD2,TRBV7-6,TRBJ2-2,once,TGTGCCAGCAGCTCCCTAGCGGGGGGGCTTGGCACCGGGGAGCTGTTTTTT,CASSSLAGGLGTGELFF
NA,TRBV28,TRBJ1-5,NA,TGTGCCAGCCGGAGAAAGCAAGCACAGCCCCAGCATTTT,CASRRKQAQPQHF
NA,TRBV6-5,TRBJ1-2,once,TGTGCCAGCAGCACCGACACCTGGAACTATGGCTACACCTTC,CASSTDTWNYGYTF
NA,TRBV4-3,TRBJ2-3,NA,TGCGCCAGCAGCCAAGGAAACACAGATACGCAGTATTTT,CASSQGNTDTQYF
NA,TRBV7-8,TRBJ1-1,once,TGTGCCAGCAGCCCCCGGACAGAAACGAACACTGAAGCTTTCTTT,CASSPRTETNTEAFF
NA,TRBV18,TRBJ1-2,NA,TGTGCCAGCTCACCCTCAGGCCAGAGGGGCTACACCTTC,CASSPSGQRGYTF
NA,TRBV6-5,TRBJ1-1,once,TGTGCCAGCAGTTACGAGAGGATGAACACTGAAGCTTTCTTT,CASSYERMNTEAFF
NA,TRBV7-2,TRBJ2-2,NA,TGTGCCAGCAGCACGGGACTCAACACCGGGGAGCTGTTTTTT,CASSTGLNTGELFF